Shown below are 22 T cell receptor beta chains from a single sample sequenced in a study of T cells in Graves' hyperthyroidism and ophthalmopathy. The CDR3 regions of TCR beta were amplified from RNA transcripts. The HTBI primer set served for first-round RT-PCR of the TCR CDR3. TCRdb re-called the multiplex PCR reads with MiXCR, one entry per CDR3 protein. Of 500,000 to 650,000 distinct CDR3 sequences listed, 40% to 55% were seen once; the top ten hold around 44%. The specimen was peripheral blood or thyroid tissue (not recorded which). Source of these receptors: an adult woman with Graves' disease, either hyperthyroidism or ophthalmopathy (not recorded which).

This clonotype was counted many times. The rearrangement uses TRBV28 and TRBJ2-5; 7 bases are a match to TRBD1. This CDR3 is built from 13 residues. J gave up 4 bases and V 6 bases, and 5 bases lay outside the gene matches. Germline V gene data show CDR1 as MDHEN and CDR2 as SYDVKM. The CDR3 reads CASRRTGAETQYF. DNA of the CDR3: TGTGCCAGCAGGCGTACAGGGGCAGAGACCCAGTACTTC.

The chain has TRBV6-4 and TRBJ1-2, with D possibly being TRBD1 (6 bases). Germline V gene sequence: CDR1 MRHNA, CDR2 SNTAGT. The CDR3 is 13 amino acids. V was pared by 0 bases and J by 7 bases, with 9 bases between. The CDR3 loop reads CASSDSGGAGYTF. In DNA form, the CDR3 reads TGTGCCAGCAGTGACTCTGGGGGGGCTGGCTACACCTTC.

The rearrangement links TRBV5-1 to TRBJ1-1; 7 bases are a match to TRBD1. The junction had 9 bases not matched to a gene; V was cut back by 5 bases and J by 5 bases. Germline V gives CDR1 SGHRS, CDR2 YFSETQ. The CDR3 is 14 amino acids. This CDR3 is CASRPTQGGTEAFF. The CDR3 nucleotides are TGCGCCAGCAGGCCCACCCAGGGGGGTACTGAAGCTTTCTTT.

The DNA of the CDR3 is TGCAGCGTTGAACTGGTGGGGCGGGGGGCTTTCTTT. Translating it yields CSVELVGRGAFF. V and J are TRBV29-1 and TRBJ1-1; D is possibly TRBD1 (5 bases). The germline V gene encodes CDR1 SQVTM and CDR2 ANQGSEA. Trimming stripped 2 bases from V and 11 bases from J, with 15 bases between. This CDR3 has 12 residues.

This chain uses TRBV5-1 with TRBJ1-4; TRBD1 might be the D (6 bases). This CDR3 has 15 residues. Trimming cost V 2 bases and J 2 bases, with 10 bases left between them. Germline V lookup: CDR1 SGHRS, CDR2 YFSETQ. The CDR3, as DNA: TGCGCCAGCAGCTTCGGGGGCGTGACTAATGAAAAACTGTTTTTT. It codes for CASSFGGVTNEKLFF.

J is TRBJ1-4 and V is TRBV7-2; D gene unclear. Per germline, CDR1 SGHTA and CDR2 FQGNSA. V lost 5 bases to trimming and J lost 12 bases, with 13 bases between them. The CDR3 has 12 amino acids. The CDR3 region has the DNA TGTGCCAGCAGCGTGACTAGTAGGGAACTGTTTTTT. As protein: CASSVTSRELFF.

The CDR3 DNA reads as TGTGCCATCAGTGAGTCGATTACTTGGGCAGCCAACGTCCTGACTTTC. It translates to CAISESITWAANVLTF. The chain uses TRBV10-3 and TRBJ2-6; D not certain. V was trimmed by 0 bases and J by 7 bases, leaving 13 bases between them. CDR3 length equals 16 residues. The germline V gene encodes CDR1 ENHRY and CDR2 SYGVKD.

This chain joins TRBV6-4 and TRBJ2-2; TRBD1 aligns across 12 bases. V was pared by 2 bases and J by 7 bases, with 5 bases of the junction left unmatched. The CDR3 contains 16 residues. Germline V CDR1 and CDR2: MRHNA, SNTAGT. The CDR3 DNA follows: TGTGCCAGCAGTGACCGGGACAGGGGGCTTGGCGGGGAGCTGTTTTTT. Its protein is CASSDRDRGLGGELFF.

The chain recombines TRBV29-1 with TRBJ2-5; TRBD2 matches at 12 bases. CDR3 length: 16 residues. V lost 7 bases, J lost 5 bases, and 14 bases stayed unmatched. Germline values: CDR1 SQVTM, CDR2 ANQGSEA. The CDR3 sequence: CSAPLAGGARWETQYF. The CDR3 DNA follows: TGCAGCGCCCCACTAGCGGGAGGAGCGAGGTGGGAGACCCAGTACTTC.

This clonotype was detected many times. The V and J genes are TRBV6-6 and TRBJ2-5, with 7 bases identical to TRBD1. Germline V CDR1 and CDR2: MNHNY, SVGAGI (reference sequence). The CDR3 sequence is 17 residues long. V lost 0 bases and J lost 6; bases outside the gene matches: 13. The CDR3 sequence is CASSYSPPGQPIQTQYF. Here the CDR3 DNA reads TGTGCCAGCAGTTACTCGCCTCCGGGACAGCCTATTCAGACCCAGTACTTC.

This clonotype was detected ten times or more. The CDR3 reads CATPEKGYGNTIYF. The CDR3 DNA follows: TGTGCCACGCCTGAGAAGGGGTATGGAAACACCATATATTTT. The chain couples TRBV19 to TRBJ1-3; D is possibly TRBD1 (5 bases). The CDR3 spans 14 residues. Germline CDR1 reads LNHDA; CDR2 reads SQIVND (reference sequence). The ends were cut back, 10 bases at V and 3 bases at J, with 16 bases in the middle.

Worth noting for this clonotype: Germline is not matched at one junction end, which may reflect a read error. DNA for the CDR3: TGCAGCGTTGCCGGGCAGGGGGAACTCGAGCAGTACTTC. It translates to CSVAGQGELEQYF. The chain links TRBV7-9 to TRBJ2-7; TRBD1 matches 7 bases. The CDR3 runs to 13 residues. The germline gives CDR1 SEHNR, CDR2 FQNEAQ (reference sequence).

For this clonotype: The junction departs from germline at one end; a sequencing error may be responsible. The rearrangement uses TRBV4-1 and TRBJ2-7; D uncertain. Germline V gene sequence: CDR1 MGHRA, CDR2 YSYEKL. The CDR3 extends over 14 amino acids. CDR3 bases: TGTGCCAGCAGCCCCTCCCGCCACTCCTACGAGCAGTACTTC. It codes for CASSPSRHSYEQYF.

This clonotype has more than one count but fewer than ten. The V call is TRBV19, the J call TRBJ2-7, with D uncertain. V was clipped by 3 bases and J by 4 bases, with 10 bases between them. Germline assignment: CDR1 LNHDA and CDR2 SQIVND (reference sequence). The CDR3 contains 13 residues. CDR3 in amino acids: CASSIGRPYEQYF. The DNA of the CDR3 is TGTGCCAGTAGTATCGGACGGCCGTACGAGCAGTACTTC.

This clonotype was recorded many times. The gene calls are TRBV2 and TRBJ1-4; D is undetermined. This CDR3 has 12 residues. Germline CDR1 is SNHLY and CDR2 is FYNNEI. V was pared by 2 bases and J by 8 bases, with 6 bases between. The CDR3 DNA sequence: TGTGCCAGCAGTGAACTTGGCGAAAAACTGTTTTTT. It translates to CASSELGEKLFF. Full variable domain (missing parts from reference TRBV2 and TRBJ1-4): EPEVTQTPSHQVTQMGQEVILRCVPISNHLYFYWYRQILGQKVEFLVSFYNNEISEKSEIFDDQFSVERPDGSNFTLKIRSTKLEDSAMYFCASSELGEKLFFGSGTQLSVL.

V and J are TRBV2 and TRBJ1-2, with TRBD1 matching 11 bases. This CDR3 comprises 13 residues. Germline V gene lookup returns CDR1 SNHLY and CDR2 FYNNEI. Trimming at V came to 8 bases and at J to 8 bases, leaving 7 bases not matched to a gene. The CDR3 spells CASLRGQGDGYTF. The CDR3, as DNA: TGTGCCAGCCTAAGGGGACAGGGGGACGGCTACACCTTC.

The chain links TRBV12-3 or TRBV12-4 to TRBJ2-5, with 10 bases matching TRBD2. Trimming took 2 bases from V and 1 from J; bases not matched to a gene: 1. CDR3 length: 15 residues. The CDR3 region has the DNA TGTGCCAGCAGTTTACTAGCGGGAGCCCAAGAGACCCAGTACTTC. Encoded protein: CASSLLAGAQETQYF.

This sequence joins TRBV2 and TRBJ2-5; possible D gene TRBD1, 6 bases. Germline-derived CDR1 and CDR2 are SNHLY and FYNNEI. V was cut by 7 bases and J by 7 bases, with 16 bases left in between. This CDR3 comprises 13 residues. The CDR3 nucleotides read TGTGCCAGCAATGGACAGACAACTTCGACCCAGTACTTC. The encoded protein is CASNGQTTSTQYF.

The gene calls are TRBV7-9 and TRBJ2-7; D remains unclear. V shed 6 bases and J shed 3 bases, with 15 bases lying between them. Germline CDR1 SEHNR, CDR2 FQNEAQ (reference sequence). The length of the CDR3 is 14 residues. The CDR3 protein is CASSSLDTNYEQYF. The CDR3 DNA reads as TGTGCCAGCAGTTCCCTCGACACCAACTACGAGCAGTACTTC.

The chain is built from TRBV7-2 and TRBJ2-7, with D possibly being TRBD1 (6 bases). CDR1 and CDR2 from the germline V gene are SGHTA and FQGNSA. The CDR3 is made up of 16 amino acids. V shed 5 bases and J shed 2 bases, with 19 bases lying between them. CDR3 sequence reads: CASSQAAWDTTYEQYF. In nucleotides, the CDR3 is TGTGCCAGCAGCCAAGCGGCATGGGACACTACCTACGAGCAGTACTTC.

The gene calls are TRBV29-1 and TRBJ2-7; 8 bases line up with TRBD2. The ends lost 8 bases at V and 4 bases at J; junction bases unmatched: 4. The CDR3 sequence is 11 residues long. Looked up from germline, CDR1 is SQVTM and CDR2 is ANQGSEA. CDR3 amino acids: CSLAGSYEQYF. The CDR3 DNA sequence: TGCAGCTTAGCGGGATCTTACGAGCAGTACTTC.

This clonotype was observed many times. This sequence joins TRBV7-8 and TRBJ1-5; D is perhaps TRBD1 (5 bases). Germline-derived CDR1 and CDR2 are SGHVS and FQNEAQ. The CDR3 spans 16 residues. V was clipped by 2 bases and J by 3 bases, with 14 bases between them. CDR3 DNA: TGTGCCAGCAGCTTATGGGCGGGGGACGTCAATCAGCCCCAGCATTTT. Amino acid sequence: CASSLWAGDVNQPQHF.